This T cell receptor beta chain appears in the sequencing data of a study of PD-1 blockade in classical Hodgkin lymphoma. Worth noting for this clone: Its antigen is unknown.

Every patient experienced relapse after autologous stem cell transplantation, and brentuximab vedotin exposure varied. Study results and limitations: The repertoire differences lack a defined cause, possibly disease activity or prior therapy. Reports indicated that newly diagnosed patients had lower baseline TCR diversity than healthy donors did. The study found complete responders had baseline diversity similar to newly diagnosed patients.

Data came from immunoSEQ multiplex PCR; TCRdb stores just in-frame clones and leaves some out. The sample gives 25,000 to 35,000 clones, over 80% of which show up once; 21% is in the top ten. This TCR was sampled from a human donor with classical Hodgkin lymphoma. Sequenced material: peripheral blood mononuclear cells (PBMCs), taken before the second cycle of nivolumab.

DNA of the CDR3: TGTGCCAGTAGTCCTCGGACATCGAACACTGAAGCTTTCTTT. It encodes CASSPRTSNTEAFF. The chain is built from TRBV19 and TRBJ1-1; perhaps TRBD1 as D (5 bases). CDR3 length: 14 residues. Germline values: CDR1 LNHDA, CDR2 SQIVND (reference sequence). Trimming took 5 bases from V and 1 from J, leaving 11 bases between them.